What follows are 21 T cell receptor beta chains derived from one specimen sequenced in a study of T cells and copy number aberrations in small-cell lung cancer. The data were produced by immunoSEQ multiplex PCR, yet TCRdb's version contains in-frame clones alone and is incomplete. Here the sample spans about 2,900 clones, 75% to 95% being singletons. The specimen was normal tissue next to the tumor. The receptors here all came from a middle-aged man with small cell lung cancer.

The gene calls are TRBV28 and TRBJ1-5; no firm D call. CDR1 is MDHEN and CDR2 is SYDVKM in the germline V gene. The V and J ends lost 3 bases and 0 bases respectively, with 18 bases between them. This CDR3 is 18 amino acids long. CDR3 sequence (DNA): TGTGCCAGCAGTTTGAGGTATAAGGCCCCCTCTAGCAATCAGCCCCAGCATTTT. Its translation is CASSLRYKAPSSNQPQHF.

The chain joins TRBV7-8 to TRBJ1-5; D gene unclear. Between the trimmed V and J ends, which lost 0 bases and 4 bases, there was a span of 10 bases. Looked up from germline, CDR1 is SGHVS and CDR2 is FQNEAQ. The CDR3 length is 15 residues. CDR3 amino acids: CASSLAGNSNQPQHF. CDR3 sequence (DNA): TGTGCCAGCAGCTTAGCAGGGAATAGTAATCAGCCCCAGCATTTT.

In nucleotides, the CDR3 is TGTGCCAGCTCACGGCTAGGACAGGGAGAGAATTCACCCCTCCACTTT. It is translated as CASSRLGQGENSPLHF. The chain is built from TRBV18 and TRBJ1-6; 8 bases match TRBD1. The CDR3 spans 16 residues. With 4 bases clipped from V and 7 bases from J, the junction kept 9 bases outside the gene matches. Germline V gene lookup returns CDR1 KGHSH and CDR2 LQKENI.

V is TRBV6-4 and J is TRBJ2-3, with 14 bases matching TRBD2. V trimming: 5 bases; J trimming: 5 bases; junction bases outside the gene matches: 3. Germline lookup yields CDR1 MRHNA and CDR2 SNTAGT. The CDR3 has 15 amino acids. The CDR3 nucleotides are TGTGCCAGCAGTCCTGGACTAGCGGGAGGAGATACGCAGTATTTT. Translating gives CASSPGLAGGDTQYF.

The rearrangement uses TRBV11-2 and TRBJ2-4, with D unresolved. In germline, CDR1 is SGHAT, CDR2 FQNNGV. CDR3 length: 15 residues. V lost 0 bases to trimming and J lost 6 bases, with 12 bases between them. The CDR3 DNA reads TGTGCCAGCAGCTTAGAACACACCGTAGGAAACATTCAGTACTTC. Translating gives CASSLEHTVGNIQYF.

This clone was detected only once. The V gene is TRBV6-4, the J gene TRBJ2-3, with D tentatively TRBD2 (7 bases). In germline, CDR1 is MRHNA, CDR2 SNTAGT. The CDR3 sequence is 14 residues long. V was trimmed by 6 bases and J by 4 bases, leaving 14 bases between them. CDR3 DNA sequence: TGTGCCAGCAGCTGGGGGGGGCCAGCAGATACGCAGTATTTT. This gives the protein CASSWGGPADTQYF.

The chain couples TRBV30 to TRBJ2-1, with TRBD2 matching 8 bases. Germline loops: CDR1 GTSNPN, CDR2 SVGIG (reference sequence). This CDR3 is built from 16 residues. Trimming at V came to 4 bases and at J to 4 bases, leaving 12 bases not matched to a gene. The CDR3 loop is CAWKGGRGDQYNEQFF. The CDR3 region has the DNA TGTGCCTGGAAGGGAGGGCGGGGGGATCAGTACAATGAGCAGTTCTTC.

For the CDR3, the DNA is TGCGCCAGCAGCTTGGAAGGACTAGCAATAGATACGCAGTATTTT. This sequence encodes CASSLEGLAIDTQYF. J is TRBJ2-3 and V is TRBV5-1, with 8 bases fitting TRBD2. The CDR3 spans 15 residues. The J segment lost 5 bases and the V segment lost 0 bases, leaving 5 bases of the junction unmatched. Germline V gives CDR1 SGHRS, CDR2 YFSETQ. Together with reference TRBV5-1 and TRBJ2-3, the CDR3 gives the full variable domain: KAGVTQTPRYLIKTRGQQVTLSCSPISGHRSVSWYQQTPGQGLQFLFEYFSETQRNKGNFPGRFSGRQFSNSRSEMNVSTLELGDSALYLCASSLEGLAIDTQYFGPGTRLTVL.

The chain employs TRBV11-3 and TRBJ2-5, with D perhaps TRBD2 (5 bases). Trimming pared 3 bases from V and 2 bases from J, leaving 7 bases between. The CDR3 sequence is 13 residues long. Looked up from germline, CDR1 is SGHNT and CDR2 is YENEEA. CDR3 DNA sequence: TGTGCCAGCAGCTTCCGCGGGCAAGAGACCCAGTACTTC. Encoded protein: CASSFRGQETQYF. The whole variable domain, remainder taken from reference TRBV11-3 and TRBJ2-5, is EAGVVQSPRYKIIEKKQPVAFWCNPISGHNTLYWYLQNLGQGPELLIRYENEEAVDDSQLPKDRFSAERLKGVDSTLKIQPAELGDSAVYLCASSFRGQETQYFGPGTRLLVL.

The chain couples TRBV5-1 to TRBJ1-1; 8 bases map to TRBD1. The CDR3 loop spans 15 amino acids. Germline CDR1 reads SGHRS; CDR2 reads YFSETQ. The trim removed 3 bases at V and 1 base at J, leaving 5 bases unmatched. The CDR3 region is CASSSTGVWNTEAFF. For the CDR3, the DNA is TGCGCCAGCAGCTCGACAGGGGTCTGGAACACTGAAGCTTTCTTT.

This clone was found once. This sequence joins TRBV4-3 and TRBJ1-1, with TRBD1 matching over 8 bases. Trimming cost V 1 base and J 2 bases; bases outside gene matches: 6. The CDR3 extends over 16 amino acids. Germline V lookup: CDR1 LGHNA, CDR2 YSLEER. In nucleotides, the CDR3 is TGCGCCAGCAGCCAAGGGACAGGGACATCAAACACTGAAGCTTTCTTT. It encodes CASSQGTGTSNTEAFF.

This chain joins TRBV10-3 and TRBJ1-3; D gene uncertain. Per germline, CDR1 ENHRY and CDR2 SYGVKD. V lost 4 bases and J 6 bases, leaving 34 bases between the germline ends. CDR3 length equals 21 residues. This CDR3 is CAISGSGNLAFSGIMENTIYF. CDR3 DNA: TGTGCCATCAGTGGAAGTGGCAACCTTGCCTTCTCTGGAATTATGGAAAACACCATATATTTT.

The V and J genes are TRBV25-1 and TRBJ1-3; no reliable D call. Trimming took off 2 bases at V and 7 bases at J, with 6 bases between the two ends. The germline V gene has CDR1 MGHDK and CDR2 SYGVNS. This CDR3 has 12 residues. The CDR3 DNA follows: TGTGCCAGCAGTGAAGGGATTAACACCATATATTTT. Protein: CASSEGINTIYF.

The chain carries TRBV14 and TRBJ1-4; TRBD1 might be the D (5 bases). The CDR3 runs to 15 residues. Germline CDR1 and CDR2: SGHDN and FVKESK. V was pared by 4 bases and J by 4 bases, with 13 bases between. The CDR3 region is CASSLSQALNEKLFF. Here the CDR3 DNA reads TGTGCCAGCAGCCTATCACAGGCCCTTAATGAAAAACTGTTTTTT.

The CDR3 region is CASSLDGSYNEQFF. The CDR3 bases are TGCGCCAGCAGCTTGGACGGCTCCTACAATGAGCAGTTCTTC. This rearrangement joins TRBV5-1 to TRBJ2-1; no reliable D call. Trimming left V 0 bases short and J 0 bases short, with 4 bases between. CDR3 size: 14 residues. Germline loops: CDR1 SGHRS, CDR2 YFSETQ.

The chain links TRBV5-1 to TRBJ2-3; 8 bases are a match to TRBD2. The germline CDR1 and CDR2 sequences are SGHRS and YFSETQ. The CDR3 contains 16 residues. With V trimmed by 1 base and J by 2 bases, 6 bases remained unmatched. Here the CDR3 reads CASSLPSGGVTDTQYF. The CDR3 coding sequence is TGCGCCAGCAGCTTGCCGTCCGGGGGGGTCACAGATACGCAGTATTTT.

The rearrangement joins TRBV5-4 to TRBJ1-3; unclear D gene. The germline V gene encodes CDR1 SGHNT and CDR2 YYREEE (reference sequence). The ends were cut back, 3 bases at V and 4 bases at J, with 2 bases in the middle. The CDR3 is 11 residues long. The chain's CDR3 is CASSSGNTIYF. The CDR3 nucleotides read TGTGCCAGCAGCTCGGGAAACACCATATATTTT.

This clone showed up just once. The rearrangement links TRBV10-3 to TRBJ1-1; D ambiguous. The CDR3 is 14 amino acids. CDR1 is ENHRY, CDR2 SYGVKD, per germline. With 3 bases removed from V and 0 bases from J, the gap between germline ends came to 8 bases. For the CDR3, the DNA is TGTGCCATCAGTGACGAGTTGCTGAACACTGAAGCTTTCTTT. Its translation is CAISDELLNTEAFF.

V gene TRBV11-2 combines with J gene TRBJ1-1, with 8 bases identical to TRBD1. The V gene end was trimmed by 5 bases and the J gene end by 1 base; junction bases not matched to a gene: 6. Looked up from germline, CDR1 is SGHAT and CDR2 is FQNNGV. The length of the CDR3 is 15 residues. The CDR3 region has the DNA TGTGCCAGCAGCCTCATCCAGGGGGCGAACACTGAAGCTTTCTTT. Its protein is CASSLIQGANTEAFF.

CDR3 loop: CASSHAQTYEQYF. CDR3 coding DNA: TGCGCCAGCAGCCATGCCCAAACCTACGAGCAGTACTTC. V is TRBV4-1 and J is TRBJ2-7, with no clear D. This CDR3 contains 13 residues. Germline CDR1 is MGHRA and CDR2 is YSYEKL. V was clipped by 3 bases and J by 2 bases, with 8 bases between them.

This sequence joins TRBV7-8 and TRBJ1-6; D perhaps matches TRBD1 (5 bases). V lost 2 bases and J lost 8, with 16 bases in between. Germline values: CDR1 SGHVS, CDR2 FQNEAQ. This CDR3 is built from 16 residues. The CDR3 sequence is CASSLSPDSYYSPLHF. The CDR3 DNA is TGTGCCAGCAGCTTAAGTCCCGACAGCTACTATTCACCCCTCCACTTT.